Following are 24 T cell receptor beta chains from one sample sequenced in a study of blood T cell repertoires in COVID-19. The assay was immunoSEQ multiplex PCR, and TCRdb's table has in-frame clones only and misses some. This table holds 320,000 or so clones, 80% to 90% found once. The sample taken for sequencing was PBMCs or T cells enriched from blood (not recorded which). These receptors originate from a man in his thirties or forties who had recovered from COVID-19.

The chain is built from TRBV24-1 and TRBJ2-3; weak D call: TRBD1 (6 bases). CDR1 KGHDR and CDR2 SFDVKD come from the germline V gene. This CDR3 has 14 amino acids. Trimming removed 7 bases from V and 3 bases from J, with 13 bases in between. In DNA form, the CDR3 reads TGTGCCACCAGCGAACAGGGTTCGACAGATACGCAGTATTTT. Translation: CATSEQGSTDTQYF.

This clone was observed at least ten times. This chain connects TRBV6-6 to TRBJ2-5; D might be TRBD2 (5 bases). The CDR3 loop spans 17 amino acids. The V gene's germline CDR1 is MNHNY and CDR2 SVGAGI (reference sequence). V lost 5 bases, J lost 5 bases, and 24 bases lay in between. CDR3 amino acids: CASSPYVEIIEGETQYF. CDR3 DNA: TGTGCCAGCAGTCCATATGTGGAGATAATCGAGGGTGAGACCCAGTACTTC.

This clone appeared a single time. This rearrangement joins TRBV11-2 to TRBJ2-3, with D maybe TRBD1 (5 bases). This CDR3 has 15 amino acids. V dropped 5 bases and J dropped 3 bases, with 15 bases sitting between them. Germline V gives CDR1 SGHAT, CDR2 FQNNGV. CDR3 DNA sequence: TGTGCCAGCAGCAAGACCGTCCAGGGTACAGATACGCAGTATTTT. It translates to CASSKTVQGTDTQYF. Together with reference TRBV11-2 and TRBJ2-3, the CDR3 gives the full variable domain: EAGVAQSPRYKIIEKRQSVAFWCNPISGHATLYWYQQILGQGPKLLIQFQNNGVVDDSQLPKDRFSAERLKGVDSTLKIQPAKLEDSAVYLCASSKTVQGTDTQYFGPGTRLTVL.

The V gene is TRBV4-2, the J gene TRBJ1-2; tentative D call: TRBD1 (5 bases). The germline CDR1 and CDR2 sequences are LGHNA and YNFKEQ. This CDR3 is 13 amino acids long. Trimming cost V 7 bases and J 7 bases, with 16 bases left between them. The CDR3 loop reads CASTPGEGVGYTF. In DNA, the CDR3 is TGTGCCAGCACCCCAGGTGAAGGGGTTGGCTACACCTTC.

Only one count was recorded for this clone. The rearrangement joins TRBV4-1 to TRBJ2-5, with 13 nucleotides matching TRBD2. CDR1 and CDR2 (germline): MGHRA, YSYEKL. V lost 3 bases and J lost 1; bases outside the gene matches: 11. The CDR3 is 19 amino acids. CDR3 nucleotides: TGCGCCAGCAGCCAGCGGGGACCCGGACTAGCGGGGGCCCAAGAGACCCAGTACTTC. This encodes CASSQRGPGLAGAQETQYF.

The chain links TRBV2 to TRBJ1-5; TRBD1 matches at 9 bases. The junction had 7 bases not matched to a gene; V was cut back by 6 bases and J by 1 base. The CDR3 has 16 residues. Looked up from germline, CDR1 is SNHLY and CDR2 is FYNNEI. CDR3 amino acids: CASRPGTGTSNQPQHF. The CDR3 nucleotides read TGTGCCAGCAGGCCCGGGACAGGGACCAGCAATCAGCCCCAGCATTTT.

The J gene is TRBJ1-2, the V gene TRBV28; no reliable D call. Deletions cut 3 bases from V and 1 base from J, with 9 bases between. This CDR3 has 14 amino acids. CDR1 and CDR2 (germline): MDHEN, SYDVKM. This chain's CDR3 is CASSLSRGNYGYTF. In DNA, the CDR3 is TGTGCCAGCAGTTTGTCGCGCGGTAACTATGGCTACACCTTC.

J is TRBJ2-7 and V is TRBV19; 10 nucleotides agree with TRBD1. CDR1 is LNHDA and CDR2 is SQIVND in the germline V gene (reference sequence). Trimming cost V 6 bases and J 2 bases; bases outside gene matches: 4. The CDR3 loop spans 14 amino acids. The CDR3 here is CASRRTGGTYEQYF. The CDR3 DNA is TGTGCCAGTAGGAGGACAGGGGGGACCTACGAGCAGTACTTC.

The CDR3 bases are TGTGCCAGCAGCCCAGCTGGGGCTGAGGAGGGTAATTCACCCCTCCACTTT. Amino acid sequence: CASSPAGAEEGNSPLHF. The chain combines TRBV7-9 with TRBJ1-6, with D possibly matching TRBD1 (5 bases). V lost 5 bases, J lost 6 bases, and 20 bases lay in between. This CDR3 has 17 amino acids. Germline V gene lookup returns CDR1 SEHNR and CDR2 FQNEAQ (reference sequence).

The chain is built from TRBV10-3 and TRBJ2-7; 7 positions match TRBD1. Germline lookup yields CDR1 ENHRY and CDR2 SYGVKD. The CDR3 is made up of 16 amino acids. After removal of 8 bases from V and 3 bases from J, the junction contained 16 bases not matched to a gene. CDR3 nucleotides: TGTGCCATCCAGCGCGTCAGCCGGGACAGAAGCTACGAGCAGTACTTC. Translation: CAIQRVSRDRSYEQYF.

The chain uses TRBV5-1 and TRBJ2-7; D perhaps matches TRBD2 (5 bases). The CDR3 is 16 amino acids. Germline values: CDR1 SGHRS, CDR2 YFSETQ. V was clipped by 1 base and J by 3 bases, with 17 bases between them. The CDR3: CASSLTREKRDYEQYF. The CDR3 DNA follows: TGCGCCAGCAGCTTGACGAGGGAGAAACGGGACTACGAGCAGTACTTC.

The rearrangement uses TRBV7-2 and TRBJ2-1; 9 bases are a match to TRBD2. From germline, CDR1 is SGHTA and CDR2 FQGNSA. The J segment lost 7 bases and the V segment lost 8 bases, leaving 12 bases of the junction unmatched. The CDR3 has 15 residues. CDR3 in DNA: TGTGCCAGCCTCTCGAGGCTAGCGGGGTGGAATGAGCAGTTCTTC. Protein product: CASLSRLAGWNEQFF. Together with reference TRBV7-2 and TRBJ2-1, the CDR3 gives the full variable domain: GAGVSQSPSNKVTEKGKDVELRCDPISGHTALYWYRQSLGQGLEFLIYFQGNSAPDKSGLPSDRFSAERTGGSVSTLTIQRTQQEDSAVYLCASLSRLAGWNEQFFGPGTRLTVL.

This clone was detected once. V gene TRBV6-5 combines with J gene TRBJ2-7; a weak D match, TRBD1 (6 bases). The CDR3 has 15 amino acids. With 2 bases removed from V and 7 bases from J, the gap between germline ends came to 18 bases. Germline V gene sequence: CDR1 MNHEY, CDR2 SVGAGI. Here the CDR3 reads CASSYGGAGAREQYF. DNA for the CDR3: TGTGCCAGCAGTTACGGAGGAGCAGGGGCAAGGGAGCAGTACTTC.

This clone has just one count. This chain joins TRBV28 and TRBJ2-5; D call uncertain. The V gene's germline CDR1 is MDHEN and CDR2 SYDVKM. This CDR3 is 14 amino acids long. Deletions cut 7 bases from V and 2 bases from J, with 14 bases between. The CDR3 region has the DNA TGTGCCAGCATAGTATCGGGTGCTCAAGAGACCCAGTACTTC. It translates to CASIVSGAQETQYF.

This chain connects TRBV19 to TRBJ1-5, with 9 bases that match TRBD1. The V gene end was trimmed by 9 bases and the J gene end by 1 base; junction bases not matched to a gene: 7. CDR1 and CDR2 (germline): LNHDA, SQIVND (reference sequence). The CDR3 is 15 amino acids. CDR3 bases: TGTGCCAGCACGAACACAGGGGGCAGCAATCAGCCCCAGCATTTT. Its translation is CASTNTGGSNQPQHF.

The genes are TRBV6-5 and TRBJ2-2, with 8 bases aligning to TRBD1. Germline CDR1 is MNHEY and CDR2 is SVGAGI. The CDR3 runs to 15 residues. V was pared by 1 base and J by 6 bases, with 4 bases of the junction left unmatched. CDR3 sequence (DNA): TGTGCCAGCAGTTACTGGGACAGGAAGGCCGGGGAGCTGTTTTTT. As protein: CASSYWDRKAGELFF.

The rearrangement links TRBV28 to TRBJ1-4; 8 bases align to TRBD1. This CDR3 has 15 amino acids. Germline V gives CDR1 MDHEN, CDR2 SYDVKM. V lost 3 bases to trimming and J lost 3 bases; unmatched junction nucleotides: 3. The CDR3 DNA is TGTGCCAGCAGTTTCCCGACAGGGGCTAATGAAAAACTGTTTTTT. Translation: CASSFPTGANEKLFF.

The genes are TRBV15 and TRBJ2-1; 10 bases map to TRBD2. Germline trimming cut 0 bases from V and 2 bases from J; bases unmatched to any gene: 10. The CDR3 is 19 residues long. Germline CDR1 and CDR2: LNHNV and YYDKDF (reference sequence). The CDR3 sequence is CATSRDPSGGAGTYNEQFF. CDR3 bases: TGTGCCACCAGCAGAGATCCCAGCGGGGGGGCCGGTACCTACAATGAGCAGTTCTTC.

This clone was seen once. CDR3 protein: CASSMSPREAFF. CDR3 nucleotides: TGTGCCAGTAGTATGAGCCCTCGAGAAGCTTTCTTT. This sequence joins TRBV19 and TRBJ1-1, with D unclear. V shed 3 bases and J shed 8 bases, with 10 bases lying between them. Germline CDR1 and CDR2: LNHDA and SQIVND (reference sequence). The CDR3 length is 12 residues.

V and J are TRBV9 and TRBJ2-5; TRBD1 matches at 11 bases. With V trimmed by 0 bases and J by 9 bases, 10 bases remained unmatched. Germline-derived CDR1 and CDR2 are SGDLS and YYNGEE. There are 16 residues in the CDR3. This CDR3 is CASSVGRTGGVRAQYF. For the CDR3, the DNA is TGTGCCAGCAGCGTAGGAAGGACAGGGGGCGTCCGGGCCCAGTACTTC.

The gene calls are TRBV21-1 and TRBJ2-7; TRBD2 is the table's D call and was not checked against the DNA. TRBV21-1 is labeled a pseudogene. The CDR3 spans 13 residues. The DNA for the CDR3 is TGTGCCAGCAGCAACGACGCGGGGTACGAGCAGTACTTC. This sequence encodes CASSNDAGYEQYF.

The chain combines TRBV28 with TRBJ2-3; 9 bases are a match to TRBD2. CDR1 is MDHEN, CDR2 SYDVKM, per germline. J lost 5 bases, V lost 5 bases, and 8 bases had no gene match. The CDR3 totals 15 residues. The CDR3 loop reads CASSGGGAGGDTQYF. The CDR3 nucleotides are TGTGCCAGCAGTGGCGGGGGGGCCGGTGGAGATACGCAGTATTTT.

The chain combines TRBV7-3 with TRBJ2-3; 9 bases are a match to TRBD1. Unmatched junction bases numbered 3, after V lost 0 bases and J lost 2 bases. Per germline, CDR1 SGHTA and CDR2 FQGTGA. The CDR3 totals 16 residues. CDR3 in amino acids: CASSLTRTGDTDTQYF. The CDR3 DNA sequence: TGTGCCAGCAGCTTAACGAGGACAGGGGACACAGATACGCAGTATTTT. Based on the CDR3 plus reference TRBV7-3 and TRBJ2-3, the full variable domain is GAGVSQTPSNKVTEKGKYVELRCDPISGHTALYWYRQSLGQGPEFLIYFQGTGAADDSGLPNDRFFAVRPEGSVSTLKIQRTERGDSAVYLCASSLTRTGDTDTQYFGPGTRLTVL.

The V call is TRBV27, the J call TRBJ2-7; D unresolved. The CDR3 is made up of 15 amino acids. Germline loops: CDR1 MNHEY, CDR2 SMNVEV (reference sequence). V lost 3 bases to trimming and J lost 1 base, with 13 bases between them. The chain's CDR3 is CASSLVARPSYEQYF. In DNA form, the CDR3 reads TGTGCCAGCAGTTTGGTGGCTAGGCCTTCCTACGAGCAGTACTTC.